The entry below describes one T cell receptor (beta chain). The data were taken from a study of OX40 agonist ivuxolimab in advanced cancers. Across the whole study: Given to patients was ivuxolimab, an agonistic anti-OX40 (CD134) antibody.

TCRdb's copy holds only in-frame clones and misses some; the assay was immunoSEQ multiplex PCR. This table holds more than 65,000 clones, about nine tenths found once. The germline V gene has CDR1 SGHRS and CDR2 YFSETQ. This CDR3 is built from 15 residues. V trimming: 3 bases; J trimming: 7 bases; junction bases outside the gene matches: 9. This chain joins TRBV5-1 and TRBJ2-7; 11 bases align to TRBD1. Sequenced material: CD4+ or CD8+ T cells sorted from blood, taken in a trial of the OX40 agonist ivuxolimab. This clonotype was sampled from an adult with an advanced solid tumor such as melanoma, head and neck, liver or kidney cancer. CDR3 sequence (DNA): TGCGCCAGCAGCTACGAAGGACAGGGGGCTCGGGAGCAGTACTTC. The encoded protein is CASSYEGQGAREQYF.